This entry lists 30 T cell receptor beta chains sequenced from one sample in a study of OX40 agonist ivuxolimab in advanced cancers. Library preparation used the immunoSEQ multiplex PCR assay. TCRdb provides this immuneACCESS table in a form limited to in-frame rearrangements. Some clones are lacking; in checked studies, under half of them reflect an unresolved V gene, and why the rest are absent is not known. The sample table lists 49,000 or so clones, around 85% of them with a count of one. Together, the top ten hold 52% of the sample. Material: CD4+ or CD8+ T cells sorted from blood, obtained in a trial of the OX40 agonist ivuxolimab. The receptors here all came from an adult with an advanced solid tumor such as melanoma, head and neck, liver or kidney cancer.

The chain couples TRBV5-1 to TRBJ2-5; a possible D gene is TRBD1 (5 bases). The length of the CDR3 is 14 residues. The ends were cut back, 4 bases at V and 0 bases at J, with 10 bases in the middle. Germline V gene sequence: CDR1 SGHRS, CDR2 YFSETQ. CDR3 nucleotide sequence: TGCGCCAGCAGCCTATGGGGCGACCAAGAGACCCAGTACTTC. This codes for CASSLWGDQETQYF.

The gene calls are TRBV4-1 and TRBJ1-2; D not resolved. Trimming left V 0 bases short and J 0 bases short, with 5 bases between. There are 14 residues in the CDR3. Germline V gives CDR1 MGHRA, CDR2 YSYEKL. CDR3 in amino acids: CASSQDSANYGYTF. The CDR3, as DNA: TGCGCCAGCAGCCAAGACTCAGCTAACTATGGCTACACCTTC.

This clone has a count of ten or more. The chain recombines TRBV19 with TRBJ2-3, with 8 bases fitting TRBD2. The V and J ends lost 5 bases and 5 bases, in that order; junction bases with no gene match: 9. The CDR3 sequence is 15 residues long. CDR1 and CDR2 (germline): LNHDA, SQIVND (reference sequence). As DNA, the CDR3 is TGTGCCAGTAGTTTGTCGAGCGGGAGATTAGATACGCAGTATTTT. Residues: CASSLSSGRLDTQYF.

The rearrangement joins TRBV19 to TRBJ2-1; TRBD2 matches at 10 bases. Germline V lookup: CDR1 LNHDA, CDR2 SQIVND (reference sequence). V was pared by 7 bases and J by 4 bases, with 7 bases of the junction left unmatched. The CDR3 is 15 residues long. CDR3 protein: CASTLLAGPYNEQFF. The CDR3 DNA reads as TGTGCCAGTACCCTACTAGCGGGGCCTTACAATGAGCAGTTCTTC.

The J gene is TRBJ2-1, the V gene TRBV11-3; maybe TRBD2 (5 bases). The CDR3 length is 13 residues. Deletions cut 7 bases from V and 6 bases from J, with 13 bases between. The germline V gene has CDR1 SGHNT and CDR2 YENEEA. CDR3 DNA sequence: TGTGCCAGCACCGACCGGCTAGCCAATGAGCAGTTCTTC. As protein: CASTDRLANEQFF.

CDR3: CASSLLGAGGYTF. CDR3 DNA: TGTGCCAGCAGTTTATTGGGGGCAGGTGGCTACACCTTC. This chain joins TRBV27 and TRBJ1-2, with D tentatively TRBD1 (6 bases). V was trimmed by 1 base and J by 7 bases, leaving 10 bases between them. The CDR3 covers 13 residues. Germline V gene lookup returns CDR1 MNHEY and CDR2 SMNVEV (reference sequence).

The chain couples TRBV5-4 to TRBJ2-3; TRBD2 might be the D (5 bases). V lost 5 bases, J lost 0 bases, and 16 bases lay in between. The CDR3 has 16 residues. In germline, CDR1 is SGHNT, CDR2 YYREEE (reference sequence). The CDR3 DNA sequence: TGTGCCAGCAGTCCTCTTGGGCGGGTCAGCACAGATACGCAGTATTTT. Amino acids: CASSPLGRVSTDTQYF.

This chain joins TRBV5-1 and TRBJ1-1; maybe TRBD1 (6 bases). CDR1 and CDR2 from the germline V gene are SGHRS and YFSETQ. The germline V and J ends were trimmed by 0 bases and 0 bases, with 9 bases remaining between them. The CDR3 runs 15 residues. As DNA, the CDR3 is TGCGCCAGCAGCTTGGGAGGGGGTCTGAACACTGAAGCTTTCTTT. Protein product: CASSLGGGLNTEAFF.

This chain uses TRBV18 with TRBJ2-2, with 7 bases lining up with TRBD1. CDR1 is KGHSH and CDR2 is LQKENI in the germline V gene. The V segment lost 3 bases and the J segment 4 bases; nucleotides outside the gene matches: 11. The CDR3 length is 17 residues. CDR3 sequence: CASSPPDRASATGELFF. The CDR3 region has the DNA TGTGCCAGCTCACCCCCCGACAGGGCTTCTGCCACCGGGGAGCTGTTTTTT. Drawing the rest from reference TRBV18 and TRBJ2-2, the complete variable domain is NAGVMQNPRHLVRRRGQEARLRCSPMKGHSHVYWYRQLPEEGLKFMVYLQKENIIDESGMPKERFSAEFPKEGPSILRIQQVVRGDSAAYFCASSPPDRASATGELFFGEGSRLTVL.

The rearrangement uses TRBV11-2 and TRBJ2-3, with a possible D match to TRBD2 (6 bases). The ends were cut back, 5 bases at V and 3 bases at J, with 12 bases in the middle. The CDR3 covers 14 residues. From germline, CDR1 is SGHAT and CDR2 FQNNGV. The CDR3 nucleotides are TGTGCCAGCAGCCACGGGGGAGCTACAGATACGCAGTATTTT. This encodes CASSHGGATDTQYF.

This chain uses TRBV2 with TRBJ2-3; 14 bases are shared with TRBD2. The trim removed 9 bases at V and 2 bases at J, leaving 7 bases unmatched. This CDR3 contains 16 residues. The germline gives CDR1 SNHLY, CDR2 FYNNEI. CDR3 sequence: CARGTSGGAFTDTQYF. As DNA, the CDR3 is TGTGCCAGGGGGACTAGCGGGGGTGCCTTCACAGATACGCAGTATTTT.

This CDR3 reads CASSVNIGLRDFEQYF. CDR3 coding DNA: TGTGCCAGCTCAGTCAATATCGGACTCCGAGACTTCGAGCAGTACTTC. The chain has TRBV18 and TRBJ2-7, with D maybe TRBD2 (5 bases). Germline lookup yields CDR1 KGHSH and CDR2 LQKENI. The CDR3 extends over 16 amino acids. V was pared by 5 bases and J by 6 bases, with 23 bases between.

This chain links TRBV29-1 with TRBJ2-7, with D tentatively TRBD1 (6 bases). The V gene's germline CDR1 is SQVTM and CDR2 ANQGSEA. The V gene lost 7 bases and the J gene lost 0 bases, with 16 bases spanning the gap. The CDR3 totals 14 residues. The CDR3 loop reads CSAKTGLGSYEQYF. CDR3 DNA sequence: TGCAGCGCCAAAACAGGGTTAGGCTCCTACGAGCAGTACTTC.

The chain is built from TRBV27 and TRBJ2-7, with D hard to call. V lost 8 bases and J lost 4, with 9 bases in between. The CDR3 sequence is 11 residues long. The germline V gene has CDR1 MNHEY and CDR2 SMNVEV (reference sequence). CDR3 sequence reads: CASGQIYEQYF. The DNA of the CDR3 is TGTGCCAGCGGCCAAATATACGAGCAGTACTTC.

The chain uses TRBV4-2 and TRBJ1-4; 10 positions match TRBD1. The CDR3 loop spans 15 amino acids. V was pared by 4 bases and J by 8 bases, with 7 bases of the junction left unmatched. Germline V gives CDR1 LGHNA, CDR2 YNFKEQ. Here the CDR3 reads CASSPQDRGGEKLFF. As DNA, the CDR3 is TGTGCCAGCAGCCCCCAGGACAGGGGGGGAGAAAAACTGTTTTTT.

V usage is TRBV21-1 and J usage is TRBJ2-5; the table's D call of TRBD2 was not tested on the DNA. TRBV21-1 is designated a pseudogene. The length of the CDR3 is 14 residues. CDR3 sequence reads: CASRSGSSQETQYF. The CDR3, as DNA: TGTGCCAGCCGGAGCGGGAGCTCTCAAGAGACCCAGTACTTC.

Here the CDR3 reads CASSQDRKGPEAFF. The CDR3 nucleotides read TGCGCCAGCAGCCAAGATAGAAAGGGCCCTGAAGCTTTCTTT. The chain has TRBV4-3 and TRBJ1-1; D uncertain. V was cut by 0 bases and J by 6 bases, with 11 bases left in between. The CDR3 runs 14 residues. Germline CDR1 LGHNA, CDR2 YSLEER.

The chain links TRBV6-4 to TRBJ2-6; D call uncertain. V shed 5 bases and J shed 2 bases, with 7 bases lying between them. The CDR3 sequence is 14 residues long. Germline CDR1 and CDR2: MRHNA and SNTAGT. DNA of the CDR3: TGTGCCAGCAGTAGAACTGCTGGGGCCAACGTCCTGACTTTC. This codes for CASSRTAGANVLTF.

This sequence joins TRBV7-2 and TRBJ2-7; a weak D match, TRBD1 (6 bases). CDR3 length equals 15 residues. With 0 bases removed from V and 2 bases from J, the gap between germline ends came to 11 bases. Looked up from germline, CDR1 is SGHTA and CDR2 is FQGNSA. The CDR3 nucleotides are TGTGCCAGCAGCTTAGCCCCGGGACAAGCCTACGAGCAGTACTTC. Amino acid sequence: CASSLAPGQAYEQYF.

This chain uses TRBV19 with TRBJ1-2, with 12 bases that match TRBD1. The CDR3 has 15 amino acids. Germline CDR1 is LNHDA and CDR2 is SQIVND (reference sequence). After removal of 4 bases from V and 8 bases from J, the junction contained 8 bases not matched to a gene. The CDR3 DNA reads as TGTGCCAGTAGTACACAGGGACAGGGGGCGAGAGGCTACACCTTC. Amino acids: CASSTQGQGARGYTF.

V is TRBV4-1 and J is TRBJ2-3, with TRBD1 matching over 9 bases. This CDR3 is built from 17 residues. V was pared by 1 base and J by 2 bases, with 7 bases of the junction left unmatched. The germline V gene encodes CDR1 MGHRA and CDR2 YSYEKL. The CDR3 loop reads CASSQGQDRGHTDTQYF. In DNA, the CDR3 is TGCGCCAGCAGCCAAGGTCAGGACAGGGGTCACACAGATACGCAGTATTTT.

The chain is built from TRBV6-5 and TRBJ1-1; TRBD1 agrees at 7 bases. The CDR3 runs to 13 residues. Trimming took 5 bases from V and 2 from J; bases not matched to a gene: 2. Per germline, CDR1 MNHEY and CDR2 SVGAGI. Here the CDR3 DNA reads TGTGCCAGCAGTAGGGGGCTAAACACTGAAGCTTTCTTT. Translating it yields CASSRGLNTEAFF.

The CDR3 spells CASSLVAGVDYEQYF. In DNA, the CDR3 is TGTGCCAGCAGCTTAGTAGCGGGAGTTGATTACGAGCAGTACTTC. The chain is built from TRBV7-6 and TRBJ2-7; 9 positions match TRBD2. The CDR3 loop spans 15 amino acids. CDR1 is SGHVS, CDR2 FNYEAQ, per germline. V trimming: 1 base; J trimming: 4 bases; junction bases outside the gene matches: 5.

This rearrangement joins TRBV4-1 to TRBJ1-1; D is unclear. Germline CDR1 is MGHRA and CDR2 is YSYEKL. The germline V and J ends were trimmed by 2 bases and 0 bases, with 7 bases remaining between them. CDR3 length: 14 amino acids. CDR3 DNA sequence: TGCGCCAGCAGCCAAAGGCAGCTGAACACTGAAGCTTTCTTT. This gives the protein CASSQRQLNTEAFF.

The chain carries TRBV6-1 and TRBJ1-2; no clear D gene. The CDR3 runs to 12 residues. V lost 0 bases and J lost 7, with 6 bases in between. Per the germline V gene, CDR1 is MNHNS and CDR2 is SASEGT. Here the CDR3 DNA reads TGTGCCAGCAGTGAAGCGGGCCCTGGCTACACCTTC. Translating gives CASSEAGPGYTF.

CDR3 DNA sequence: TGTGCCTTCAACGGCCGGCAGCCACCTAACTATGGCTACACCTTC. Its translation: CAFNGRQPPNYGYTF. This chain uses TRBV6-5 with TRBJ1-2; D ambiguous. The CDR3 consists of 15 residues. CDR1 and CDR2 (germline): MNHEY, SVGAGI. The V and J ends lost 11 bases and 0 bases respectively, with 19 bases between them.

The rearrangement uses TRBV10-3 and TRBJ2-1; no firm D call. Trimming stripped 2 bases from V and 5 bases from J, with 16 bases between. The CDR3 covers 16 residues. Germline V gene data show CDR1 as ENHRY and CDR2 as SYGVKD. The CDR3 region is CAISEVSANPDNEQFF. The CDR3 DNA sequence: TGTGCCATCAGTGAGGTGTCCGCCAACCCCGACAATGAGCAGTTCTTC.

The genes are TRBV7-2 and TRBJ2-3; D is unclear. The germline V gene has CDR1 SGHTA and CDR2 FQGNSA. Trimming stripped 0 bases from V and 4 bases from J, with 8 bases between. This CDR3 comprises 14 residues. Here the CDR3 DNA reads TGTGCCAGCAGCTTAGCGCGAGTGTCAGATACGCAGTATTTT. It is translated as CASSLARVSDTQYF.

The chain links TRBV5-1 to TRBJ2-5; TRBD1 matches at 8 bases. The germline gives CDR1 SGHRS, CDR2 YFSETQ. The CDR3 length is 14 residues. Unmatched junction bases numbered 8, after V lost 4 bases and J lost 6 bases. Here the CDR3 DNA reads TGCGCCAGCAGCACCCTTAACAGGGGGAAGACCCAGTACTTC. The encoded protein is CASSTLNRGKTQYF. The full variable domain, rest sourced from reference TRBV5-1 and TRBJ2-5, is KAGVTQTPRYLIKTRGQQVTLSCSPISGHRSVSWYQQTPGQGLQFLFEYFSETQRNKGNFPGRFSGRQFSNSRSEMNVSTLELGDSALYLCASSTLNRGKTQYFGPGTRLLVL.

A word on this clone: One end of the junction fails to match germline, which may point to a read error. The chain couples TRBV6-6 to TRBJ2-3; no clear D gene. Germline CDR1 is MNHNY and CDR2 is SVGAGI (reference sequence). This CDR3 is built from 12 residues. As DNA, the CDR3 is TGTGCCAGCAGCCCTCTTGGAGCCTCCGGCGATTTT. Translation: CASSPLGASGDF.